A single sample gave rise to the 21 T cell receptor beta chains below, sequenced in a study of technical replicates of blood from a handful of donors. Here immunoSEQ multiplex PCR was the method, and the copy in TCRdb shows in-frame clones only, minus some. The sample has tens of thousands of clones, roughly 86% seen once. The sequenced sample consisted of PBMCs. These TCRs come from a human donor in good health. Some clones in this sample may be carry-over from other donors' samples.

This clone showed up just once. The chain uses TRBV7-6 and TRBJ1-6; D is undetermined. The ends were cut back, 1 base at V and 14 bases at J, with 18 bases in the middle. The length of the CDR3 is 15 residues. Germline V lookup: CDR1 SGHVS, CDR2 FNYEAQ. CDR3 loop: CASSLDLESRSTLHF. CDR3 in DNA: TGTGCCAGCAGCTTAGATCTAGAATCCCGCTCAACCCTCCACTTT.

This clone occurred once. The J gene is TRBJ2-7, the V gene TRBV4-2; 9 bases line up with TRBD2. J lost 0 bases, V lost 1 base, and 13 bases had no gene match. The CDR3 totals 19 residues. Germline V gives CDR1 LGHNA, CDR2 YNFKEQ. The CDR3 DNA sequence: TGTGCCAGCAGCCAAGGTCTTAGCGGGAGTTCCTTCTACTCCTACGAGCAGTACTTC. Protein sequence: CASSQGLSGSSFYSYEQYF.

The chain combines TRBV19 with TRBJ2-3; TRBD2 matches at 14 bases. The CDR3 is 16 residues long. The trim removed 6 bases at V and 4 bases at J, leaving 6 bases unmatched. Germline CDR1 reads LNHDA; CDR2 reads SQIVND (reference sequence). The DNA of the CDR3 is TGTGCCAGTAGCAGTCCGGGACTAGCGGGAGCAGATACGCAGTATTTT. Protein product: CASSSPGLAGADTQYF.

The chain recombines TRBV4-3 with TRBJ2-7; 11 bases are a match to TRBD1. Trimming cost V 0 bases and J 2 bases; bases outside gene matches: 3. The germline gives CDR1 LGHNA, CDR2 YSLEER. The CDR3 runs to 16 residues. The CDR3 here is CASSQDLGQGAYEQYF. The CDR3 DNA sequence: TGCGCCAGCAGCCAAGATTTGGGACAGGGGGCCTACGAGCAGTACTTC.

This clone was picked up many times. The gene calls are TRBV10-3 and TRBJ2-1; 7 bases fit TRBD2. The CDR3 is made up of 14 amino acids. Looked up from germline, CDR1 is ENHRY and CDR2 is SYGVKD. The trim removed 11 bases at V and 4 bases at J, leaving 11 bases unmatched. CDR3 bases: TGTGCCTCCCGGCGGGGGTCCCCTTACAATGAGCAGTTCTTC. Protein sequence: CASRRGSPYNEQFF.

V and J are TRBV27 and TRBJ2-7, with 7 bases fitting TRBD1. V lost 3 bases and J lost 4; bases outside the gene matches: 3. CDR3 length equals 13 residues. In germline, CDR1 is MNHEY, CDR2 SMNVEV (reference sequence). CDR3 nucleotide sequence: TGTGCCAGCAGTTTGGGACAGTCATACGAGCAGTACTTC. It is translated as CASSLGQSYEQYF.

The rearrangement uses TRBV7-6 and TRBJ2-3; D might be TRBD1 (6 bases). Trimming left V 5 bases short and J 2 bases short, with 14 bases between. There are 15 residues in the CDR3. Per the germline V gene, CDR1 is SGHVS and CDR2 is FNYEAQ. The CDR3 sequence: CASSATGQNTDTQYF. DNA of the CDR3: TGTGCCAGCAGCGCGACAGGACAGAACACAGATACGCAGTATTTT.

CDR3 DNA: TGTGCCACGAAAGACAGGACGAACACTGAAGCTTTCTTT. Protein: CATKDRTNTEAFF. J is TRBJ1-1 and V is TRBV10-3; tentatively, D is TRBD1 (6 bases). CDR3 length: 13 residues. CDR1 and CDR2 from the germline V gene are ENHRY and SYGVKD. V was trimmed by 10 bases and J by 1 base, leaving 13 bases between them.

The count of this clone is one. The V and J genes are TRBV6-5 and TRBJ2-2; D gene uncertain. The V end was cut by 4 bases, the J end by 4 bases, with 13 bases between. Per the germline V gene, CDR1 is MNHEY and CDR2 is SVGAGI. The CDR3 extends over 15 amino acids. This CDR3 is CASSFTPRPTGELFF. CDR3 in DNA: TGTGCCAGCAGTTTTACCCCCAGGCCCACCGGGGAGCTGTTTTTT.

The V and J genes are TRBV6-6 and TRBJ2-3, with TRBD2 matching 14 bases. Per germline, CDR1 MNHNY and CDR2 SVGAGI (reference sequence). V was pared by 6 bases and J by 4 bases, with 0 bases of the junction left unmatched. CDR3 length: 14 amino acids. CDR3 in DNA: TGTGCCAGCAGGACTAGCGGGGGGGCAGATACGCAGTATTTT. Protein: CASRTSGGADTQYF.

The rearrangement links TRBV16 to TRBJ2-7; D gene ambiguous. The CDR3 length is 13 residues. Per germline, CDR1 KGHSY and CDR2 FQNENV. V was clipped by 0 bases and J by 4 bases, with 7 bases between them. CDR3 in amino acids: CASSQSVVYEQYF. For the CDR3, the DNA is TGTGCCAGCAGCCAATCGGTAGTGTACGAGCAGTACTTC.

The V and J genes are TRBV6-5 and TRBJ1-5, with D uncertain. Germline V gene lookup returns CDR1 MNHEY and CDR2 SVGAGI. There are 14 residues in the CDR3. With 6 bases removed from V and 0 bases from J, the gap between germline ends came to 9 bases. The CDR3 here is CASSLQNSNQPQHF. The CDR3, as DNA: TGTGCCAGCAGCCTACAGAATAGCAATCAGCCCCAGCATTTT.

The V and J genes are TRBV20-1 and TRBJ2-3; D remains ambiguous. Germline CDR1 and CDR2: DFQATT and SNEGSKA (reference sequence). The CDR3 is made up of 11 amino acids. CDR3 in DNA: TGCAGCGGTTTGAGCACAGATACGCAGTATTTT. This sequence encodes CSGLSTDTQYF.

The table lists this clone with a count of one. This chain connects TRBV7-6 to TRBJ2-7; possibly TRBD2 for D (5 bases). Germline CDR1 is SGHVS and CDR2 is FNYEAQ. V was cut by 1 base and J by 0 bases, with 16 bases left in between. There are 17 residues in the CDR3. DNA for the CDR3: TGTGCCAGCAGCTTAGTACCCCCTAGCCGCAGCTCCTACGAGCAGTACTTC. Its protein product is CASSLVPPSRSSYEQYF.

This clone came up once. The chain combines TRBV6-6 with TRBJ2-2, with TRBD1 matching over 10 bases. The V segment lost 6 bases and the J segment 4 bases; nucleotides outside the gene matches: 8. Germline loops: CDR1 MNHNY, CDR2 SVGAGI (reference sequence). This CDR3 is built from 16 residues. The CDR3 bases are TGTGCCAGCAGCCCCCACGGGACAGGGGCCACCGGGGAGCTGTTTTTT. Amino acids: CASSPHGTGATGELFF.

The CDR3, as DNA: TGCGCCAGCAGCCAGCAAGTTGTTCGGGGACAAGATACGCAGTATTTT. It translates to CASSQQVVRGQDTQYF. V is TRBV5-1 and J is TRBJ2-3; D might be TRBD1 (6 bases). CDR3 length equals 16 residues. V gave up 4 bases and J gave up 5 bases, with 20 bases separating them. Germline values: CDR1 SGHRS, CDR2 YFSETQ.

The CDR3 nucleotides read TGCGCCAGCAGCTTGGCCGCTTCTAGCGGGGCGGGTGAGCAGTTCTTC. This codes for CASSLAASSGAGEQFF. The V gene is TRBV5-1, the J gene TRBJ2-1, with 9 bases matching TRBD2. CDR3 size: 16 residues. Germline CDR1 is SGHRS and CDR2 is YFSETQ. V lost 0 bases and J lost 9; bases outside the gene matches: 10.

Only one count was recorded for this clone. The genes are TRBV6-6 and TRBJ1-1; weak D call: TRBD1 (6 bases). The CDR3 runs 16 residues. The ends were cut back, 4 bases at V and 4 bases at J, with 19 bases in the middle. Germline CDR1 is MNHNY and CDR2 is SVGAGI (reference sequence). The CDR3 sequence is CASSFGQTVAGTEAFF. As DNA, the CDR3 is TGTGCCAGCAGTTTTGGACAGACAGTTGCTGGCACTGAAGCTTTCTTT.

V usage is TRBV29-1 and J usage is TRBJ1-4; tentative D call: TRBD1 (5 bases). This CDR3 has 12 residues. The V and J ends lost 4 bases and 9 bases respectively, with 12 bases between them. Germline-derived CDR1 and CDR2 are SQVTM and ANQGSEA. The CDR3 sequence: CSVGQGGKKLFF. DNA for the CDR3: TGCAGCGTTGGGCAGGGAGGGAAAAAACTGTTTTTT.

The chain combines TRBV19 with TRBJ2-5, with 8 positions matching TRBD2. The CDR3 runs to 17 residues. Germline CDR1 reads LNHDA; CDR2 reads SQIVND (reference sequence). The trim removed 1 base at V and 0 bases at J, leaving 7 bases unmatched. CDR3 coding DNA: TGTGCCAGTAGTATAGGCGGGAGGCCCCCGTACCAAGAGACCCAGTACTTC. This sequence encodes CASSIGGRPPYQETQYF.

V and J are TRBV27 and TRBJ2-3, with a possible D match to TRBD1 (6 bases). The CDR3 covers 12 residues. The germline V gene has CDR1 MNHEY and CDR2 SMNVEV (reference sequence). The germline V and J ends were trimmed by 7 bases and 9 bases, with 14 bases remaining between them. This chain's CDR3 is CASKMTQGTQYF. In DNA, the CDR3 is TGTGCCAGCAAGATGACCCAGGGGACGCAGTATTTT.